This T cell receptor beta chain was identified in a study of CD8+ T cells in alopecia areata. Study-wide context: Twice a day, 5 to 10 mg of oral tofacitinib was administered to treated patients. Overall study findings and caveats: It was observed that many expanded lesional clones persisted in scalp and blood during tofacitinib.

As to treatment: oral pan-JAK inhibitor, 5-10 mg twice daily. Details on this clone: No antigen is known for it.

Following RNA extraction, reverse transcription yielded cDNA that acted as the sequencing template. Method: immunoSEQ multiplex PCR; TCRdb's copy keeps in-frame clones and lacks some. The sample has about 180,000 clones, approximately 53% seen once; the top ten hold 11%. The sequencing used CD8+ T cells sorted from blood, collected at week 24, from a patient treated with tofacitinib. The sequence derives from a human donor with alopecia areata.

CDR3 bases: TGTGCCAGCAGCTTGGGGCAGAAACCCCTCCACTTT. Translation: CASSLGQKPLHF. The J gene is TRBJ1-6, the V gene TRBV5-6; unclear D gene. Germline lookup yields CDR1 SGHDT and CDR2 YYEEEE. There are 12 residues in the CDR3. The V gene lost 0 bases and the J gene lost 12 bases, with 7 bases spanning the gap.